This T cell receptor (beta chain) is from a study of glioma-infiltrating T cells after dendritic cell vaccination. The CDR3 totals 14 residues. CDR1 is MRHNA, CDR2 SNTAGT, per germline. V trimming: 6 bases; J trimming: 13 bases; junction bases outside the gene matches: 13. TCRdb's table, derived via immunoSEQ multiplex PCR, lists solely in-frame clones and lacks some. The sample holds 20,000 to 25,000 clones, roughly 78% seen once. The sample here was blood, taken before dendritic cell vaccination. The origin of this receptor is a human donor with glioblastoma. The J gene is TRBJ2-1, the V gene TRBV6-4; TRBD2 agrees at 9 bases. The CDR3 reads CASSEYGLATFQFF. The DNA for the CDR3 is TGTGCCAGCAGCGAATACGGACTAGCGACGTTCCAGTTCTTC.